These 5 T cell receptor beta chains share one sample of origin, sequenced in a study of shared T cell receptors in the human thymus. Generated by immunoSEQ multiplex PCR, the TCRdb table keeps only in-frame clones and is missing some. The table includes 700,000 to 750,000 clones, 80% to 90% detected once. These same data were also listed under a study on human thymus T cells.

Sequenced sample: thymocytes. These receptors came from a girl under two years old with a congenital heart defect.

The gene calls are TRBV9 and TRBJ1-6; 9 bases are a match to TRBD1. CDR1 and CDR2 from the germline V gene are SGDLS and YYNGEE. Losses at the gene ends were 4 bases for V and 9 bases for J; bases not matched to a gene: 8. The CDR3 spans 15 residues. In nucleotides, the CDR3 is TGTGCCAGCAGCAGACCGGGACAGGGATTTTCACCCCTCCACTTT. This encodes CASSRPGQGFSPLHF.

This clone was found a few times. The chain has TRBV19 and TRBJ1-2; D might be TRBD1 (6 bases). The CDR3 is 15 amino acids. CDR1 is LNHDA and CDR2 is SQIVND in the germline V gene (reference sequence). The V end lost 4 bases, the J end lost 0 bases, and 12 bases lay between the germline ends. CDR3 DNA sequence: TGTGCCAGTAGTACCGTCAGGGGTTCTAACTATGGCTACACCTTC. Translation: CASSTVRGSNYGYTF.

The V gene is TRBV18, the J gene TRBJ2-7, with D uncertain. Germline V lookup: CDR1 KGHSH, CDR2 LQKENI. V lost 0 bases, J lost 5 bases, and 17 bases lay in between. There are 16 residues in the CDR3. The CDR3 sequence: CASSPPRVKLLDEQYF. Here the CDR3 DNA reads TGTGCCAGCTCACCACCCCGGGTGAAGCTACTTGACGAGCAGTACTTC.

The chain uses TRBV28 and TRBJ1-1; 7 nucleotides align to TRBD1. Per the germline V gene, CDR1 is MDHEN and CDR2 is SYDVKM. The CDR3 spans 17 residues. V was clipped by 6 bases and J by 1 base; unmatched bases: 14. The CDR3 region has the DNA TGTGCCAGCAGCCCCATCAACTCGACAGGGAGGAACACTGAAGCTTTCTTT. It encodes CASSPINSTGRNTEAFF.

The chain combines TRBV6-6 with TRBJ1-5, with D maybe TRBD1 (5 bases). This CDR3 contains 16 residues. In germline, CDR1 is MNHNY, CDR2 SVGAGI (reference sequence). V lost 3 bases to trimming and J lost 5 bases, with 17 bases between them. The CDR3 bases are TGTGCCAGCAGTTATGATGATTGGGGGGATGATCAGCCCCAGCATTTT. Its translation is CASSYDDWGDDQPQHF.